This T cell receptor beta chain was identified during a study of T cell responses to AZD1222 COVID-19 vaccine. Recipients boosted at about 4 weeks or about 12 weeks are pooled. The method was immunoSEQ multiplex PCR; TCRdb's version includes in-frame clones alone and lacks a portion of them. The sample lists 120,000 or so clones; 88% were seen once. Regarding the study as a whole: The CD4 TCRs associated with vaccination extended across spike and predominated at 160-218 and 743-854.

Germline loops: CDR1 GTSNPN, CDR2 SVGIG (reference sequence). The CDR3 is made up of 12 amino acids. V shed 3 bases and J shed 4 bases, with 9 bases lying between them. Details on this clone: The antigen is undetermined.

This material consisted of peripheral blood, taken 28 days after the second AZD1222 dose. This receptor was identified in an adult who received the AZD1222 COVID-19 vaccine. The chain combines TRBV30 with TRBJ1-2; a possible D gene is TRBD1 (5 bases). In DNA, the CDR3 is TGTGCCTGGAGCGCCCAGGGCTATGGCTACACCTTC. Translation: CAWSAQGYGYTF.